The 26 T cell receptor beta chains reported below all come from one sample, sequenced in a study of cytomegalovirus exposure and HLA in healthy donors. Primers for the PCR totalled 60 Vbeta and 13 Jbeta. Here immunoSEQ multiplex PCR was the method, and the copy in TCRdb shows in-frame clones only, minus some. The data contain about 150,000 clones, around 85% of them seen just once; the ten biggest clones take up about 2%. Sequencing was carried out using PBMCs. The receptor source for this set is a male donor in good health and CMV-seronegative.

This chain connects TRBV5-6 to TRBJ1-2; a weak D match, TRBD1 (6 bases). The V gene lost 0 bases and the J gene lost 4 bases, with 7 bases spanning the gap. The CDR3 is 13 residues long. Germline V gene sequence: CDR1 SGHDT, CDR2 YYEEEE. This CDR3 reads CASSLGRGYGYTF. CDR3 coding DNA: TGTGCCAGCAGCTTGGGCAGGGGCTATGGCTACACCTTC. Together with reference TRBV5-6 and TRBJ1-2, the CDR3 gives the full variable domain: DAGVTQSPTHLIKTRGQQVTLRCSPKSGHDTVSWYQQALGQGPQFIFQYYEEEERQRGNFPDRFSGHQFPNYSSELNVNALLLGDSALYLCASSLGRGYGYTFGSGTRLTVV.

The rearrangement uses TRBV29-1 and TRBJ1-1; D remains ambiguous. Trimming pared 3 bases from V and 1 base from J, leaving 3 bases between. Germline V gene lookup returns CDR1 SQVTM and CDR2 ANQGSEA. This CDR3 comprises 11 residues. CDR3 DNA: TGCAGCGTTGACAGGAACACTGAAGCTTTCTTT. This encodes CSVDRNTEAFF.

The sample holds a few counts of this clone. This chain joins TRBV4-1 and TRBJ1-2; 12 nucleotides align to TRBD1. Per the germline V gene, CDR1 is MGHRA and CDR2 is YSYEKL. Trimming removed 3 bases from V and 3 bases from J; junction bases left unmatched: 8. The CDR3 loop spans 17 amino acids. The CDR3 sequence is CASSQSGQGASDYGYTF. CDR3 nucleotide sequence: TGCGCCAGCAGCCAGTCGGGACAGGGGGCGTCTGACTATGGCTACACCTTC.

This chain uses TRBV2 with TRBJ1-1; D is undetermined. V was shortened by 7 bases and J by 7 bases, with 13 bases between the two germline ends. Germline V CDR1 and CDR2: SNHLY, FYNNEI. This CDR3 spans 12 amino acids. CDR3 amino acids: CASTLEGIEAFF. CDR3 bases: TGTGCCAGCACCCTGGAGGGAATTGAAGCTTTCTTT.

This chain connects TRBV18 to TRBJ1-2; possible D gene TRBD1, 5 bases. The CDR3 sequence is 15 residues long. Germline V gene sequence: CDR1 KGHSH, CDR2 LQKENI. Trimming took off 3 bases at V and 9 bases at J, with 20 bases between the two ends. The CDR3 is CASSPSDSPSGSYTF. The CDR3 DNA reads TGTGCCAGCTCACCTAGTGACAGCCCCAGTGGTAGCTACACCTTC.

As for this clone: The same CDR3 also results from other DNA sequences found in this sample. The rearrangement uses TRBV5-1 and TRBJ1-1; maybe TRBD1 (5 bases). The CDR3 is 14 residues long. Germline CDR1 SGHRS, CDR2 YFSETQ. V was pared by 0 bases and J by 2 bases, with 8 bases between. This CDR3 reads CASSLGQSNTEAFF. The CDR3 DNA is TGCGCCAGCAGCTTGGGACAGTCCAACACTGAAGCTTTCTTT.

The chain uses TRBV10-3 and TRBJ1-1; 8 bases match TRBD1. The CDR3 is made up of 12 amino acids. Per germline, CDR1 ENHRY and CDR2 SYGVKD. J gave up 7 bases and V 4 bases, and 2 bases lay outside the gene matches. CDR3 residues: CAISGQGSEAFF. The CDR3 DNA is TGTGCCATCAGTGGACAGGGGAGTGAAGCTTTCTTT.

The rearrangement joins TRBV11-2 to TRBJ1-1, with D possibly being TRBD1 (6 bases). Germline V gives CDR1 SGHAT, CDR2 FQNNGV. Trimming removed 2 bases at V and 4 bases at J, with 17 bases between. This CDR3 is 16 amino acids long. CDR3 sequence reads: CASSLLVGGWATEAFF. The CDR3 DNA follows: TGTGCCAGCAGCTTACTCGTAGGGGGTTGGGCCACTGAAGCTTTCTTT.

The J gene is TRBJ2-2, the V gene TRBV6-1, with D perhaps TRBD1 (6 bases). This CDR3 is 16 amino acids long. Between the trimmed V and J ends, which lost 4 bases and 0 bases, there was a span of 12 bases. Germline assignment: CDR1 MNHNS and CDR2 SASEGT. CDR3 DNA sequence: TGTGCCAGCAGTGCGCCCGGGACACCGAACACCGGGGAGCTGTTTTTT. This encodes CASSAPGTPNTGELFF.

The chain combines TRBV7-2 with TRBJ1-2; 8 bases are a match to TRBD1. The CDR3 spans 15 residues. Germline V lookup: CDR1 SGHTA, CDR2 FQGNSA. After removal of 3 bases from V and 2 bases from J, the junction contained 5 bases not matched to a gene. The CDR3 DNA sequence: TGTGCCAGCAGCTTCGCAGGGGGCCCCAACTATGGCTACACCTTC. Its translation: CASSFAGGPNYGYTF.

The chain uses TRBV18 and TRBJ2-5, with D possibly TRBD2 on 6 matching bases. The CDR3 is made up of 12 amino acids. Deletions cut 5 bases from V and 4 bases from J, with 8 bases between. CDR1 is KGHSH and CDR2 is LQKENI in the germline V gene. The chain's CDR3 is CASSRLGETQYF. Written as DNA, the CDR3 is TGTGCCAGCTCAAGACTAGGAGAGACCCAGTACTTC.

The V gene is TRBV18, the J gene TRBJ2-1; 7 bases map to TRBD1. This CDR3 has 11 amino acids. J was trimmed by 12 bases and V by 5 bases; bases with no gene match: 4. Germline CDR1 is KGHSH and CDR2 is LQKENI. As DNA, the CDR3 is TGTGCCAGCTCATCGGGACAGCGGCAGTTCTTC. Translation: CASSSGQRQFF.

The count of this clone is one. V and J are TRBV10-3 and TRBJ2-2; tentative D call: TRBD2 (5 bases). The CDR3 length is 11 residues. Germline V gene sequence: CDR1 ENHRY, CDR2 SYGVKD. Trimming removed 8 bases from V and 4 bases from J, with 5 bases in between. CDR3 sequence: CAIRGTGELFF. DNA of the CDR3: TGTGCCATCCGGGGCACCGGGGAGCTGTTTTTT.

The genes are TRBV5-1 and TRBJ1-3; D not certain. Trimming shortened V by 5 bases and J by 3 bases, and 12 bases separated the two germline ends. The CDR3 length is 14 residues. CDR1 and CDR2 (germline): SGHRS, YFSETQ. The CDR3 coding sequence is TGCGCCAGCAGTCCTGAGGCTCTTGGAAACACCATATATTTT. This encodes CASSPEALGNTIYF.

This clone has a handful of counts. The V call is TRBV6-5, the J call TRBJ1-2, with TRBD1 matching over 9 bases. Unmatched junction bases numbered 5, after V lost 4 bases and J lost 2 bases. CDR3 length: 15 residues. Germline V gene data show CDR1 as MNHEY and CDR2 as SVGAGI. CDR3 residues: CASSSPGQGNYGYTF. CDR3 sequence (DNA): TGTGCCAGCAGTTCGCCGGGACAGGGAAACTATGGCTACACCTTC.

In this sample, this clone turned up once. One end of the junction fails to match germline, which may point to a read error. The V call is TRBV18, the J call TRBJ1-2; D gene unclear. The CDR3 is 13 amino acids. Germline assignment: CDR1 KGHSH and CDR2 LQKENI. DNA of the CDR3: TGTGCCAGCTCTCCACCCAACAGCTATGGCTACACCTTC. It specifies CASSPPNSYGYTF. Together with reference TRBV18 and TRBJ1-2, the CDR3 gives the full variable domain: NAGVMQNPRHLVRRRGQEARLRCSPMKGHSHVYWYRQLPEEGLKFMVYLQKENIIDESGMPKERFSAEFPKEGPSILRIQQVVRGDSAAYFCASSPPNSYGYTFGSGTRLTVV.

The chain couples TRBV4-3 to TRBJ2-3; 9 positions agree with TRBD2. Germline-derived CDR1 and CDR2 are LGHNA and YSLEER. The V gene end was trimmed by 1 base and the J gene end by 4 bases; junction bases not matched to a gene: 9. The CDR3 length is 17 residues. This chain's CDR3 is CASSQGVGRGGSDTQYF. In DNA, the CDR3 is TGCGCCAGCAGCCAAGGCGTAGGGCGGGGGGGCTCAGATACGCAGTATTTT.

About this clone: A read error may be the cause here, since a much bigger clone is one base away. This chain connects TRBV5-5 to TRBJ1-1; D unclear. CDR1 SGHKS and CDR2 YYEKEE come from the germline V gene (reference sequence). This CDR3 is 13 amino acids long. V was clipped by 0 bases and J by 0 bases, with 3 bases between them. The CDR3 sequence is CASSLDLNTEAFF. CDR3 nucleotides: TGTGCCAGCAGCTTGGACTTGAACACTGAAGCTTTCTTT.

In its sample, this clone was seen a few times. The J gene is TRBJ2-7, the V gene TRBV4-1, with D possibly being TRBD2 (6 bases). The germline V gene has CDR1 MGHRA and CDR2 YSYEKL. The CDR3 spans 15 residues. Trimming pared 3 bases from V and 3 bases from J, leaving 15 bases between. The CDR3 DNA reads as TGCGCCAGCAGCCAGCCCGGAGGGGCTTTCTACGAGCAGTACTTC. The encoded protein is CASSQPGGAFYEQYF.

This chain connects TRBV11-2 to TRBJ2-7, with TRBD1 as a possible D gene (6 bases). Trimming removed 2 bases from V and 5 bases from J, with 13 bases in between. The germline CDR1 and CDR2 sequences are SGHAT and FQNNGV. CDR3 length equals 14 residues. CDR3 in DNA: TGTGCCAGCAGCTTAAACAGGGTAGTGGACGAGCAGTACTTC. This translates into CASSLNRVVDEQYF.

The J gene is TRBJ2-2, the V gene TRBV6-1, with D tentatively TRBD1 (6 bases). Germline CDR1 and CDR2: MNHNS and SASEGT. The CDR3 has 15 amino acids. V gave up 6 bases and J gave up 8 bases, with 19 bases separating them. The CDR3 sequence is CASRGTTALDGELFF. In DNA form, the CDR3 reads TGTGCCAGCAGAGGGACAACGGCGTTGGATGGGGAGCTGTTTTTT.

The chain's CDR3 is CAWSPRRVDGYTF. CDR3 bases: TGTGCCTGGAGTCCTCGGAGGGTGGATGGCTACACCTTC. The chain has TRBV30 and TRBJ1-2; no definite D call. The CDR3 runs to 13 residues. The germline gives CDR1 GTSNPN, CDR2 SVGIG (reference sequence). V gave up 2 bases and J gave up 6 bases, with 13 bases separating them.

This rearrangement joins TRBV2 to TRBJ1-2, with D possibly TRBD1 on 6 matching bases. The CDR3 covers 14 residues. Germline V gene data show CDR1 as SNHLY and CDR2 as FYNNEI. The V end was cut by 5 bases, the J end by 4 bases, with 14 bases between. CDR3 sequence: CASSTRRDTYGYTF. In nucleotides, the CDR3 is TGTGCCAGCAGTACCCGCCGGGACACCTATGGCTACACCTTC.

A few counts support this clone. The CDR3 coding sequence is TGTGCCAGCAGTCCGGACTTTTATACGCAGTATTTT. Translated: CASSPDFYTQYF. The chain joins TRBV27 to TRBJ2-3, with a tentative D call TRBD2 (5 bases). Germline CDR1 MNHEY, CDR2 SMNVEV (reference sequence). V lost 5 bases to trimming and J lost 7 bases, with 10 bases between them. The CDR3 length is 12 residues.

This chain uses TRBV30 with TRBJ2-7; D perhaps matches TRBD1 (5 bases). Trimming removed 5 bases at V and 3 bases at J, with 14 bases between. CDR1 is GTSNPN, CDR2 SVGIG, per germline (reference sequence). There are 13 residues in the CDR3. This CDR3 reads CAWQGARIYEQYF. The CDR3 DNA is TGTGCCTGGCAAGGGGCCAGGATCTACGAGCAGTACTTC.

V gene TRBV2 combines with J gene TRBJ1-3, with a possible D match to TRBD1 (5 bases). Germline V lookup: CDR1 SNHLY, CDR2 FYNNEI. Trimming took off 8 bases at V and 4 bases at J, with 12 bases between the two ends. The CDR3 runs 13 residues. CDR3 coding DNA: TGTGCCAGCGGCCAGGAGGGGGGAAACACCATATATTTT. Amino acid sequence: CASGQEGGNTIYF.